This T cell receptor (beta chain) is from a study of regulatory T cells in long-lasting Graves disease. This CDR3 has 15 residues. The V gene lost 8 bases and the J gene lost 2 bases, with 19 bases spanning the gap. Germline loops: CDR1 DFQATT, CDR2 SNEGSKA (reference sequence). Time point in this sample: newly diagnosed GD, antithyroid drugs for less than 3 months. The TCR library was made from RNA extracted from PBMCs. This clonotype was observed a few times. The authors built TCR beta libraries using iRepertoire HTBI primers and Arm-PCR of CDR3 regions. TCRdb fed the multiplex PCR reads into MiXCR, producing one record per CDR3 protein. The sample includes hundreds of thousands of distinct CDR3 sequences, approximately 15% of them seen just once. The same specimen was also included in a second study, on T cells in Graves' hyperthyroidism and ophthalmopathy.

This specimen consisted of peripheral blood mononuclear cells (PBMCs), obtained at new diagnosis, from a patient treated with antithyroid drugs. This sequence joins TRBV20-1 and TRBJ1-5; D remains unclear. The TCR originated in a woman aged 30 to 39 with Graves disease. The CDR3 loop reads CSNPNGTVCNQPQHF. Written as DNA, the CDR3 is TGCAGTAACCCCAATGGCACAGTATGCAATCAGCCCCAGCATTTT.